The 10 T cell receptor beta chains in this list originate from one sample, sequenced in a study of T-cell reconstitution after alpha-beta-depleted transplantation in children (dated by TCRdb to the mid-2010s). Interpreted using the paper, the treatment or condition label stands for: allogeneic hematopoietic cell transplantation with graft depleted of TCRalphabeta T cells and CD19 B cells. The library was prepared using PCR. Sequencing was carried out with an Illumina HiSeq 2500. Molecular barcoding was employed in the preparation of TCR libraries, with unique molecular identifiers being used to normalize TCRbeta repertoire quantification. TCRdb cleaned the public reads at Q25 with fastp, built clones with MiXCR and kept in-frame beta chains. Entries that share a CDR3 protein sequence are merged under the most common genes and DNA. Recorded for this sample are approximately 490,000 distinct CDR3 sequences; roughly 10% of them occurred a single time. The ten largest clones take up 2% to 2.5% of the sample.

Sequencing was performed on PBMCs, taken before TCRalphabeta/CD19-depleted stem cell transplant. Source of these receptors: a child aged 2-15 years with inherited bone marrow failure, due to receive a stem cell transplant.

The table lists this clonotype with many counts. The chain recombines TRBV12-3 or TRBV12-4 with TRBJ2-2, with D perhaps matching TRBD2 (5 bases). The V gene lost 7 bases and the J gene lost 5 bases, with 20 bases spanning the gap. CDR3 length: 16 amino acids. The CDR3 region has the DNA TGTGCCAGCACCTCCTTATGGCGGGCTGGGACCGGGGAGCTGTTTTTT. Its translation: CASTSLWRAGTGELFF.

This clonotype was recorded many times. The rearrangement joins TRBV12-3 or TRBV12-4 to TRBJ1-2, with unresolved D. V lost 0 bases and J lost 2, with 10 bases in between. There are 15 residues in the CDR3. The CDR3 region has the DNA TGTGCCAGCAGTTTAGCTTTCCACTTAAACTATGGCTACACCTTC. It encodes CASSLAFHLNYGYTF.

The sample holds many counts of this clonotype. The CDR3 loop reads CASSWTSGMYNEQFF. In DNA, the CDR3 is TGCGCCAGCAGTTGGACTAGCGGGATGTACAATGAGCAGTTCTTC. The rearrangement uses TRBV5-1 and TRBJ2-1, with 12 nucleotides matching TRBD2. Trimming removed 5 bases from V and 4 bases from J; junction bases left unmatched: 4. CDR1 and CDR2 from the germline V gene are SGHRS and YFSETQ. The CDR3 runs 15 residues.

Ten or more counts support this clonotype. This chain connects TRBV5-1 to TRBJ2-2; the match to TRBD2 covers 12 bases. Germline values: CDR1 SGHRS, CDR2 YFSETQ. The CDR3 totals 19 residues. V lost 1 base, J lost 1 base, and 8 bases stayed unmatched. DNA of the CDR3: TGCGCCAGCAGCTTGTTGGGGACTAGCGGGTACAAGAACACCGGGGAGCTGTTTTTT. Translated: CASSLLGTSGYKNTGELFF. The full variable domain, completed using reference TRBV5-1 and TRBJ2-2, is KAGVTQTPRYLIKTRGQQVTLSCSPISGHRSVSWYQQTPGQGLQFLFEYFSETQRNKGNFPGRFSGRQFSNSRSEMNVSTLELGDSALYLCASSLLGTSGYKNTGELFFGEGSRLTVL.

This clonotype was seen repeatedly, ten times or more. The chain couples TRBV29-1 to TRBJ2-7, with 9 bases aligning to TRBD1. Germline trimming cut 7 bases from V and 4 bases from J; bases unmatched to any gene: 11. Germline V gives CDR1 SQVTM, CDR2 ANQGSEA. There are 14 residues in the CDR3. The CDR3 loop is CSAEPGQGGYEQYF. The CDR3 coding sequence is TGCAGCGCCGAACCGGGACAGGGTGGTTACGAGCAGTACTTC.

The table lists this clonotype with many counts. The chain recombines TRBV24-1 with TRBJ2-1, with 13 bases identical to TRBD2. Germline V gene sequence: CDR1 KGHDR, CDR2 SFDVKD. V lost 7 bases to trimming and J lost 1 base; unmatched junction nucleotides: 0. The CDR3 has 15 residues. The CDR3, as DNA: TGTGCCACCAGGGGACTAGCGGGATCCTACAATGAGCAGTTCTTC. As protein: CATRGLAGSYNEQFF.

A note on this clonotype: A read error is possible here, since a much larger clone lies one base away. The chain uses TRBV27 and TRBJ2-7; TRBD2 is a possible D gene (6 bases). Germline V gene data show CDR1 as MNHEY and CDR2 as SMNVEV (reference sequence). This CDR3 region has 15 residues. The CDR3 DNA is TGTGCCAGCAGTTTAAAGTCTAGCGCCTCCTACGATCAGTACTTC. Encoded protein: CASSLKSSASYDQYF.

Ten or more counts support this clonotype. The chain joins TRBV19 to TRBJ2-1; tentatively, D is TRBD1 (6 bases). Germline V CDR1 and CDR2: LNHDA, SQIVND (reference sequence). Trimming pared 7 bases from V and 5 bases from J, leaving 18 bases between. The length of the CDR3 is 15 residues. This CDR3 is CASTVGSRGNNEQFF. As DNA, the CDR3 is TGTGCCAGTACCGTGGGCAGCAGGGGAAACAATGAGCAGTTCTTC.

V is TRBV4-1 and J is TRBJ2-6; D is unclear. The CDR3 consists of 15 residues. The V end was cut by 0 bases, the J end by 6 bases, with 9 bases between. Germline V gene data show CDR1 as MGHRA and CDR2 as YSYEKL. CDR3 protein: CASSQDRSVANVLTF. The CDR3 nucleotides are TGCGCCAGCAGCCAAGACAGATCCGTGGCCAACGTCCTGACTTTC.

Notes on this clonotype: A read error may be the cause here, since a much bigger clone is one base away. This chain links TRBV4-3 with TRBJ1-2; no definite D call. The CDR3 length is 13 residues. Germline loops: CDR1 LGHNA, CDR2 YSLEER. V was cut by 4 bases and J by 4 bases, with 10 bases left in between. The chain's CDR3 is CASSLRPRYGYTF. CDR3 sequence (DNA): TGCGCCAGCAGCCTGAGACCTCGCTATGGCTACACCTTC.